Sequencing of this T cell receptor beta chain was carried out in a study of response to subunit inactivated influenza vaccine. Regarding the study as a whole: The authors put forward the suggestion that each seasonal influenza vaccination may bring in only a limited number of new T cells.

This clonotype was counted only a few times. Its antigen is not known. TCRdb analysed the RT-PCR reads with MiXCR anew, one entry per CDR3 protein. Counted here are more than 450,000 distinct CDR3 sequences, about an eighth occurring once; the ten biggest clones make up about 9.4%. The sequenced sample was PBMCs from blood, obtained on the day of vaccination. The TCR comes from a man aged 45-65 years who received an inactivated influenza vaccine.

The CDR3 DNA follows: TGTGCCATCTCACCCAGGGACTCTGGAAACACCATATATTTT. Protein product: CAISPRDSGNTIYF. The chain joins TRBV10-3 to TRBJ1-3; maybe TRBD1 (5 bases). CDR1 ENHRY and CDR2 SYGVKD come from the germline V gene. There are 14 residues in the CDR3. Trimming took off 8 bases at V and 0 bases at J, with 11 bases between the two ends.